The 10 T cell receptor beta chains given below trace back to one sample, sequenced in a study of blood T cell repertoires in COVID-19. The method was immunoSEQ multiplex PCR; TCRdb's version includes in-frame clones alone and lacks a portion of them. Of 250,000 or so clones in the sample, just under 90% were seen once. Sequenced input: PBMCs or T cells enriched from blood (not recorded which). Receptors originate from a woman in her 30s with acute COVID-19.

This chain uses TRBV6-2 or TRBV6-3 with TRBJ1-1; 7 nucleotides align to TRBD1. With 5 bases clipped from V and 5 bases from J, the junction kept 5 bases outside the gene matches. CDR3 length: 13 amino acids. Germline CDR1 MNHEY, CDR2 SVGEGT. This CDR3 reads CASSTGVITEAFF. The CDR3 coding sequence is TGTGCCAGCAGTACAGGGGTCATTACTGAAGCTTTCTTT.

V usage is TRBV21-1 and J usage is TRBJ2-1; the DNA was not used to check the table's D call, TRBD1. TRBV21-1 is deemed a pseudogene. There are 16 residues in the CDR3. DNA for the CDR3: TGTGCCAGCAGCAAAAGGCAGGGGTGCTCCTACAATGAGCAGTTCTTC. Its translation: CASSKRQGCSYNEQFF.

The chain combines TRBV3-1 (or the pseudogene TRBV3-2) with TRBJ1-3; 7 nucleotides align to TRBD1. V was pared by 0 bases and J by 4 bases, with 3 bases of the junction left unmatched. The germline CDR1 and CDR2 sequences are LGHDT and YNNKEL (reference sequence). The CDR3 has 15 residues. The CDR3 nucleotides are TGTGCCAGCAGCCAAGATCACAGGGGAGGAAACACCATATATTTT. The encoded protein is CASSQDHRGGNTIYF.

V gene TRBV5-1 combines with J gene TRBJ2-7, with 9 bases that match TRBD2. The CDR3 is 18 amino acids. CDR1 SGHRS and CDR2 YFSETQ come from the germline V gene. Germline trimming cut 1 base from V and 1 base from J; bases unmatched to any gene: 12. The CDR3 loop is CASSLSGLAKSVSYEQYF. CDR3 sequence (DNA): TGCGCCAGCAGCTTGTCCGGACTAGCGAAGAGTGTTTCCTACGAGCAGTACTTC. Full variable domain (missing parts from reference TRBV5-1 and TRBJ2-7): KAGVTQTPRYLIKTRGQQVTLSCSPISGHRSVSWYQQTPGQGLQFLFEYFSETQRNKGNFPGRFSGRQFSNSRSEMNVSTLELGDSALYLCASSLSGLAKSVSYEQYFGPGTRLTVT.

This clone came up a few times. V is TRBV6-5 and J is TRBJ2-1; 11 bases are shared with TRBD2. This CDR3 is 15 amino acids long. Losses at the gene ends were 4 bases for V and 4 bases for J; bases not matched to a gene: 3. In germline, CDR1 is MNHEY, CDR2 SVGAGI. CDR3 sequence: CASSSGLAVYNEQFF. The CDR3 nucleotides read TGTGCCAGCAGTTCGGGACTAGCGGTTTACAATGAGCAGTTCTTC.

The chain uses TRBV3-1 (or the pseudogene TRBV3-2) and TRBJ2-3; 13 positions agree with TRBD2. Germline assignment: CDR1 LGHDT and CDR2 YNNKEL (reference sequence). The CDR3 is 15 residues long. The V and J ends lost 4 bases and 7 bases, in that order; junction bases with no gene match: 5. The CDR3, as DNA: TGTGCCAGCAGCCCACCGGGACTAGCGGGAAATACGCAGTATTTT. The encoded protein is CASSPPGLAGNTQYF.

V usage is TRBV6-5 and J usage is TRBJ2-7, with TRBD2 identical over 7 bases. This CDR3 comprises 16 residues. The V gene end was trimmed by 0 bases and the J gene end by 0 bases; junction bases not matched to a gene: 5. Germline V lookup: CDR1 MNHEY, CDR2 SVGAGI. The CDR3 DNA is TGTGCCAGCAGTTACTCGGGGCTAGCGGCCTCCTACGAGCAGTACTTC. It yields the protein CASSYSGLAASYEQYF.

The chain has TRBV28 and TRBJ2-4; possibly TRBD2 for D (5 bases). Germline V gene sequence: CDR1 MDHEN, CDR2 SYDVKM. The V end was cut by 7 bases, the J end by 2 bases, with 15 bases between. CDR3 length: 15 amino acids. As DNA, the CDR3 is TGTGCCAGCAATGTGGACTCTCTCCCCAAAAACATTCAGTACTTC. Its translation is CASNVDSLPKNIQYF.

The rearrangement links TRBV5-4 to TRBJ2-7; TRBD1 agrees at 9 bases. Germline assignment: CDR1 SGHNT and CDR2 YYREEE (reference sequence). The ends lost 4 bases at V and 3 bases at J; junction bases unmatched: 5. The CDR3 spans 14 residues. Here the CDR3 reads CASSPSDRGYEQYF. The DNA for the CDR3 is TGTGCCAGCAGCCCCTCGGACAGGGGCTACGAGCAGTACTTC.

The chain carries TRBV28 and TRBJ1-5; D is unclear. This CDR3 comprises 11 residues. Trimming removed 6 bases from V and 5 bases from J, with 5 bases in between. Germline-derived CDR1 and CDR2 are MDHEN and SYDVKM. CDR3 region: CASSYDQPQHF. The DNA for the CDR3 is TGTGCCAGCAGCTACGATCAGCCCCAGCATTTT. The variable domain in full, completed from reference TRBV28 and TRBJ1-5, reads DVKVTQSSRYLVKRTGEKVFLECVQDMDHENMFWYRQDPGLGLRLIYFSYDVKMKEKGDIPEGYSVSREKKERFSLILESASTNQTSMYLCASSYDQPQHFGDGTRLSIL.